This TCR beta chain was profiled in a study of CD8+ T cells in alopecia areata. Sequencing used cDNA as its template, made by extracting RNA and reverse transcribing it. Clones were sequenced by immunoSEQ multiplex PCR, and TCRdb holds only the in-frame ones, with some missing. The sample carries under 25,000 clones, approximately 59% recorded once. Regarding treatment: oral pan-JAK inhibitor, 5-10 mg twice daily. Sampling of alopecia areata patients yielded lesional scalp punch biopsies as well as peripheral blood. The CDR3 is 15 residues long. The V end lost 2 bases, the J end lost 2 bases, and 12 bases lay between the germline ends. Germline CDR1 reads MNHNS; CDR2 reads SASEGT.

Sequencing used skin, obtained at week 4, from a patient treated with tofacitinib. V is TRBV6-1 and J is TRBJ2-5; D tentatively fits TRBD1 or TRBD2 (6 bases each). This receptor was obtained from a human donor with alopecia areata. The CDR3 sequence is CASSEIGGQQETQYF. The CDR3, as DNA: TGTGCCAGCAGTGAAATCGGGGGCCAGCAAGAGACCCAGTACTTC.